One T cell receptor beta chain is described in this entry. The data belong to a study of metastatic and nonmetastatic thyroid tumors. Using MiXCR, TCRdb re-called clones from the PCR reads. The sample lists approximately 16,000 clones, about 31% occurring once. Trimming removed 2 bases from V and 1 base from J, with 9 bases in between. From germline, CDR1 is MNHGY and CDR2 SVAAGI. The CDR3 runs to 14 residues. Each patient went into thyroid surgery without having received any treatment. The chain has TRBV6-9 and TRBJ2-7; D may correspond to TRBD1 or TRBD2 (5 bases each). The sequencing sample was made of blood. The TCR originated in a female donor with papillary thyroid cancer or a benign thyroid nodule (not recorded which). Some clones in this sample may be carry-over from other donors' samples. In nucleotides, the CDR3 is TGTGCCAGCAGTTATGGGACCGCGTCCTACGAGCAGTACTTC. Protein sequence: CASSYGTASYEQYF.